Detailed here is one T cell receptor beta chain. The specificity of this receptor is unknown. No qualities accompany the bases; no much larger clone lies one base away. The data are from a study of T cell changes during pregnancy in multiple sclerosis (dated by TCRdb to the late 2010s). As for the study more broadly: The study looked at changes in the T cell repertoire across pregnancy in women with multiple sclerosis.

The library was made by the immunoSEQ multiplex PCR assay. Not all clones reach the TCRdb copy of this immuneACCESS table, which keeps in-frame sequences only. Checked studies attribute under half of the gap to unresolved V genes and leave the rest unexplained. This sample is represented by approximately 65,000 clones; roughly 96% of them were singletons. The ten largest clones represent 2.5% of the sample. The receptor comes from a female donor with multiple sclerosis, enrolled in a pregnancy study. The source was CD8+ T cells from peripheral blood mononuclear cells, collected after pregnancy.

The CDR3 protein is CASSDPWEGTVGTYEQYF. The DNA sequence is given as TGTGCCAGCAGTGACCCCTGGGAGGGAACGGTAGGGACCTACGAGCAGTACTTC. Recombination linked TRBV2 to TRBJ2-7; 7 of the junction bases match TRBD2. Germline trimming: 3 bases from V, 2 bases from J; junction bases outside gene matches: 16. According to the germline V gene, CDR1 reads SNHLY and CDR2 reads FYNNEI. Reading from cysteine to phenylalanine, the CDR3 counts 18 amino acids. The retained sequence is limited to the CDR3, 54 bases, with the frame set at the first base.